This note documents a single TCR beta chain sequence. The antigen is not known. This entry comes from a study of graft-versus-host responses after intestinal transplantation. About the research overall: Multivisceral, liver-intestinal, or isolated intestinal grafts were transplanted into recipients. Every recipient underwent anti-thymocyte globulin induction, then tacrolimus and steroids for about three years.

Study results and limitations: The marrow of recipients harbored GvH clones, and ileum or blood showed some of them first. Allografts of one patient group, those with graft-donor T cell macrochimerism, had high graft-versus-host to host-versus-graft clonal ratios.

This CDR3 has 15 amino acids. Germline trimming cut 5 bases from V and 8 bases from J; bases unmatched to any gene: 7. Germline assignment: CDR1 SGHTA and CDR2 FQGNSA. TCRdb's copy holds only in-frame clones and misses some; the assay was immunoSEQ multiplex PCR. The table has about 98,000 clones, about 84% seen once. The specimen was PBMCs, collected 255 days after intestinal transplant. The genes are TRBV7-2 and TRBJ2-1, with 12 bases that match TRBD2. The receptor comes from a human patient who received an intestinal transplant, so some T cells may come from the graft donor. The CDR3 DNA sequence: TGTGCCAGCAGCATACGACTAGCGGGAGAGTATGAGCAGTTCTTC. This translates into CASSIRLAGEYEQFF.